This entry describes one T cell receptor beta chain. This sample was taken from a study of OX40 agonist ivuxolimab in advanced cancers. The CDR3 sequence is 14 residues long. The junction had 7 bases not matched to a gene; V was cut back by 5 bases and J by 4 bases. The germline CDR1 and CDR2 sequences are MDHEN and SYDVKM. The method was immunoSEQ multiplex PCR; TCRdb's version includes in-frame clones alone and lacks a portion of them. The sample carries 70,000 to 90,000 clones, about 89% recorded once. The sample in question was CD4+ or CD8+ T cells sorted from blood, obtained in a trial of the OX40 agonist ivuxolimab. This sequence was found in an adult with an advanced solid tumor such as melanoma, head and neck, liver or kidney cancer. V and J are TRBV28 and TRBJ1-2, with TRBD1 matching 7 bases. The chain's CDR3 is CASSHRGQTYGYTF. The CDR3 DNA reads as TGTGCCAGCAGTCACCGGGGACAGACCTATGGCTACACCTTC.